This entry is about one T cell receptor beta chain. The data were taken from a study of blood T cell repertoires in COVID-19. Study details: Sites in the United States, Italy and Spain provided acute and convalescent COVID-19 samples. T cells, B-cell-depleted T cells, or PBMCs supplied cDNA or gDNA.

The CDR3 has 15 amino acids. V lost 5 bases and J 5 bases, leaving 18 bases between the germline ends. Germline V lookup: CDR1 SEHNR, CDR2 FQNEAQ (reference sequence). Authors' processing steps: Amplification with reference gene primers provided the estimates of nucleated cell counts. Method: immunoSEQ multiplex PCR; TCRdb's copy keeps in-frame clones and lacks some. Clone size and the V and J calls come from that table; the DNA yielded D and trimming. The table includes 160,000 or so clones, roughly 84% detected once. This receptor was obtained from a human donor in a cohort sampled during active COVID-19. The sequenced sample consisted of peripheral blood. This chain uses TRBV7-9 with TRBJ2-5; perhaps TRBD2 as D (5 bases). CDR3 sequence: CASSPASSGKETQYF. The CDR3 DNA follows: TGTGCCAGCAGCCCCGCGTCGTCGGGAAAGGAGACCCAGTACTTC.